Listed here is a single TCR beta chain. The antigen is not known. The data were produced by immunoSEQ multiplex PCR, yet TCRdb's version contains in-frame clones alone and is incomplete. The repertoire holds 60,000 to 85,000 clones, with roughly 90% as singletons. V lost 1 base and J 13 bases, leaving 13 bases between the germline ends. The CDR3 covers 12 residues. Per germline, CDR1 SNHLY and CDR2 FYNNEI. The data belong to a study of OX40 agonist ivuxolimab in advanced cancers. Background on the study: Patients enrolled in dose escalation were diagnosed with hepatocellular carcinoma, melanoma, renal cell or head and neck cancer. Partial responses occurred in three patients (one hepatocellular carcinoma, two cutaneous melanoma).

If patients had autoimmune disease history or systemic immunosuppression, they were excluded. Study results and limitations: The antigen specificity of the peripheral T cells (those that were expanded) was not determined.

The sequences come from CD4+ or CD8+ T cells sorted from blood, collected in a trial of the OX40 agonist ivuxolimab. The chain carries TRBV2 and TRBJ2-5, with a possible D match to TRBD2 (5 bases). This sequence was found in an adult with an advanced solid tumor such as melanoma, head and neck, liver or kidney cancer. CDR3: CASSEGRTLPYF. Here the CDR3 DNA reads TGTGCCAGCAGTGAAGGCCGGACTCTACCGTACTTC.